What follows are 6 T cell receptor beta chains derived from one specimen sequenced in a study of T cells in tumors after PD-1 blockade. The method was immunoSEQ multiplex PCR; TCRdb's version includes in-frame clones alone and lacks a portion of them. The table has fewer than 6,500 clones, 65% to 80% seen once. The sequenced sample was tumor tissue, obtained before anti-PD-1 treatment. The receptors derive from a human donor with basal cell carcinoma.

CDR3 DNA: TGTGCCAGCAGGGCAGGGGGTCCACGGAGCTATGGCTACACCTTC. It specifies CASRAGGPRSYGYTF. The V call is TRBV27, the J call TRBJ1-2, with TRBD1 matching over 7 bases. V lost 6 bases and J lost 4; bases outside the gene matches: 11. The germline CDR1 and CDR2 sequences are MNHEY and SMNVEV (reference sequence). CDR3 length: 15 residues.

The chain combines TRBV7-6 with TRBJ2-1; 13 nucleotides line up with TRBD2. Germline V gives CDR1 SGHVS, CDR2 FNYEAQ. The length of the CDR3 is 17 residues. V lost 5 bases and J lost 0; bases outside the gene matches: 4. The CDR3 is CASSLTSGGRSYNEQFF. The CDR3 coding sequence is TGTGCCAGCAGCCTGACTAGCGGGGGGCGCTCCTACAATGAGCAGTTCTTC. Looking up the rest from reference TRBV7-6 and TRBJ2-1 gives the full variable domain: GAGVSQSPRYKVTKRGQDVALRCDPISGHVSLYWYRQALGQGPEFLTYFNYEAQQDKSGLPNDRFSAERPEGSISTLTIQRTEQRDSAMYRCASSLTSGGRSYNEQFFGPGTRLTVL.

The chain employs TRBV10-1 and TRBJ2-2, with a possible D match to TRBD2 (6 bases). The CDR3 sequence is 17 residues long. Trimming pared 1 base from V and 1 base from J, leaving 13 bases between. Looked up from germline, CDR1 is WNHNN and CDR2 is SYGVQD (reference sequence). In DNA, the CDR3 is TGCGCCAGCAGTGAGTTCGGTGACGGGGGGAACACCGGGGAGCTGTTTTTT. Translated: CASSEFGDGGNTGELFF.

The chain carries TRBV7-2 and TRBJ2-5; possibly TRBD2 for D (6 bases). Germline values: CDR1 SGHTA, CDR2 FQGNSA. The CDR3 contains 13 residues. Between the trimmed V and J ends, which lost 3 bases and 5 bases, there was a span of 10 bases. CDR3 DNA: TGTGCCAGCAGCTTCGGGCTAGCGGAGACCCAGTACTTC. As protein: CASSFGLAETQYF.

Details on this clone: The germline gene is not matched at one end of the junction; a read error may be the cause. CDR3 amino acids: CASSRQEGHHF. In nucleotides, the CDR3 is TGTGCCAGCAGCCGCCAGGAGGGGCACCACTTC. V and J are TRBV5-6 and TRBJ2-5; D is possibly TRBD2 (6 bases). CDR1 is SGHDT and CDR2 is YYEEEE in the germline V gene. CDR3 length: 11 amino acids.

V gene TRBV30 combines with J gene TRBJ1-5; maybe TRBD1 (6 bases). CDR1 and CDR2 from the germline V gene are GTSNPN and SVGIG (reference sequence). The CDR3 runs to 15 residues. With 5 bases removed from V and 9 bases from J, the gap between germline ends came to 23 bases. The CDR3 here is CAWADPTGFSGPQHF. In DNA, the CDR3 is TGTGCCTGGGCGGACCCGACAGGCTTCTCGGGGCCCCAGCATTTT. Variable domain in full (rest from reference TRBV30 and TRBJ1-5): SQTIHQWPATLVQPVGSPLSLECTVEGTSNPNLYWYRQAAGRGLQLLFYSVGIGQISSEVPQNLSASRPQDRQFILSSKKLLLSDSGFYLCAWADPTGFSGPQHFGDGTRLSIL.